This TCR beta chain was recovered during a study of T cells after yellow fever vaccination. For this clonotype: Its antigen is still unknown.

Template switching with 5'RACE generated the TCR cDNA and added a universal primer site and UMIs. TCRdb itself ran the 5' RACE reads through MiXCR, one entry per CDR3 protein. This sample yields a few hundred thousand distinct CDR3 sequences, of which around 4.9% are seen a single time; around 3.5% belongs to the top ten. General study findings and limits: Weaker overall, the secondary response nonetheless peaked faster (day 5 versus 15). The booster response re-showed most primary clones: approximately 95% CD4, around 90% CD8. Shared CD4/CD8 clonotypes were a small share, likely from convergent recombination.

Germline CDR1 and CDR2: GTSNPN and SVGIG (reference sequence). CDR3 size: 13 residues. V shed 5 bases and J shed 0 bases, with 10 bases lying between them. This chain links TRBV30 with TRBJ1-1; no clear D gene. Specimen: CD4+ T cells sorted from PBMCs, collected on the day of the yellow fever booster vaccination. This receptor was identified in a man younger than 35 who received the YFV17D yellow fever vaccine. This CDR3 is CAWGENMNTEAFF. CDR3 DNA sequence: TGTGCCTGGGGGGAGAATATGAACACTGAAGCTTTCTTT.